Below, one T cell receptor beta chain is given with its context. A few counts support this clone. This clone's antigen is unknown. It has no much larger one-base neighbor in the sample; base qualities were not kept. Taken from cysteine to phenylalanine, the CDR3 has 13 residues. This entry keeps only the CDR3 DNA: 39 bases, framed from base 1. V is pruned by 8 bases and J by 4 bases, leaving 1 base of the junction without a gene match. The germline V gene gives CDR1 as MGHDK and CDR2 as SYGVNS. Libraries came from the immunoSEQ multiplex PCR assay. The multiplex PCR relied on a mix of 60 forward primers for TCR Vbeta segments and 13 reverse primers for TCR Jbeta segments. The CDR3 region of rearranged TCR beta genes was amplified from genomic DNA by a multiplex PCR assay. Amplified TCR beta libraries were sequenced as 87-base-pair reads on the Illumina HiSeq System. The paper's data handling went like this. In a later analysis, tens of millions of unique TCR beta chains were counted across the approximately 620 repertoires, and around 10 million of these chains were shared by at least two donors. To remove PCR and sequencing errors, raw reads were error-corrected and collapsed into unique sequences using a nearest-neighbor algorithm that merged closely related sequences. Alignment of CDR3 sequences to IMGT reference sequences was used to assign V, D and J gene segments. For a sequence to be retained, a match of at least six nucleotides was required to both a V gene segment and a J gene segment. A rearrangement was called productive if the CDR3 had no stop codons and remained in frame with V and J, and every other rearrangement was called non-productive. CDR3 was defined by IMGT convention, running from the second conserved V-encoded cysteine to the conserved J-encoded phenylalanine. The earlier analysis of 550 to 650 of the donors excluded any sequence lacking an unambiguous match to a single V gene segment. In an earlier analysis of more than 500 of the donors, a V segment was called functional when productive rearrangements were above 56.7%, and segregating when the standard deviation between donors exceeded 5%. A statistical classification framework was developed to diagnose cytomegalovirus status using the catalog of TCR beta chain sequences. In a later analysis, V and J genes were assigned by comparing TCR nucleotide sequences against IMGT/GENE-DB human TR gene sequences. The TCRdist pipeline was used in a later analysis to assign CDR3 sequences and most-parsimonious VDJ recombination scenarios. In a later analysis, each TCR beta chain was defined by its CDR3 amino acid sequence together with its V-gene family, and reads lacking a unique V-gene family were excluded. To address suspected cross-contamination and a sequencing artifact, a later analysis removed 592 highly shared, low-generation-probability nucleotide sequences. In a later analysis, a clonal expansion index was calculated for each public chain from normalized within-repertoire ranks of inferred template counts. In a later analysis, generation probabilities were computed with a VDJ recombination model fitted to out-of-frame rearrangements, and the resulting probabilities were checked against IGoR. In a later analysis, TCR-TCR, TCR-HLA and TCR-CMV co-occurrence was scored with hypergeometric tests, and a repertoire-size bias correction was applied to TCR pairs. A later analysis estimated false discovery rates by permuting HLA or CMV assignments 20 times. In a later analysis, co-occurring TCRs were grouped using DBSCAN, with TCRdist sequence similarity added in when clustering inside HLA-allele-positive subsets. Co-occurrence clustering excluded repertoires with fewer than 30,000 or more than 120,000 public chains, plus five with anomalous nucleotide sharing. Drawn from immuneACCESS, this table holds only the in-frame rearrangements with V and J called that TCRdb kept. Clones are partly lost; checked studies trace under half to an unresolved V gene and leave the rest unexplained. Clone size and V and J calls were adopted from that table, with D and trimming inferred from the DNA. This sample is represented by fewer than 200,000 clones; around 76% of them were singletons. Together, the top ten hold roughly 2% of the sample.

The data were obtained in a study of cytomegalovirus exposure and HLA in healthy donors (dated by TCRdb to 2015 to 2018). With regard to the full study: In an earlier analysis of several hundred of the donors, around 290 Gb of sequence data and 95 million to 130 million unique TCR beta sequences from roughly 190 million T cells were reported. Rather than drawing on any new phenotypic data, the later analysis identified candidate immune exposures from TCR beta sequences and the way those sequences occurred across donors. The aim of the study was to test whether cataloging public T cell receptors could identify signatures of past pathogen exposure. Every discovery cohort repertoire had been produced on one sequencing platform. Donor age, sex, ethnicity and CMV serostatus were compiled alongside the repertoire data. A later genetic analysis used genome-wide SNP genotypes for about 65% of the roughly 700 donors, treating that subset as a discovery cohort. In an earlier analysis of roughly 580 of the donors, high-throughput TCR beta sequencing was used to judge whether each TCR beta V gene segment behaved as functional or pseudogenic. Among about 400 genotyped donors of the cohort, an average of approximately 200,000 unique TCR beta nucleotide sequences was sequenced per donor, of which about 19% were non-productive. Approximately 300 gigabases of sequencing data and around 80 million unique TCR sequences made up an early release that covered under 750 HLA-typed donors. The T cell repertoires of 670 or so subjects were profiled by immunosequencing and related to cytomegalovirus serostatus. In addition to the first cohort of 666 subjects, a separate validation cohort of 120 different subjects was used. In a later analysis, previously published TCR beta repertoires from hundreds of donors were re-analyzed and high-resolution HLA genotyping was added so that TCR occurrence patterns could be studied. Of the roughly 400 genotyped donors, 80% to 90% were placed in the genetic ancestry cluster associated with self-reported Caucasian donors. Class I and class II HLA loci were covered by the typing at four-digit resolution. The study combined high-throughput TCR immunosequencing, statistical association of individual TCRs with disease status, and machine learning to predict cytomegalovirus infection status. The number of donors typed differed by locus, with roughly 620-640 for A, B, C, DRB1 and DQB1, 522 for DQA1, 600 to 610 for DPA1, and roughly 450 for DPB1. Several DR-DQ haplotypes were treated as single units for association and clustering because of strong linkage in the cohort.

What the authors observed across the whole study: In an earlier analysis of 587 of the donors, most TCR beta V segments were observed in productive rearrangements about 90% or about 30% of the time, broadly matching IMGT annotations. Linkage disequilibrium might explain the correlated functional status among segregating V segments, but an unknown experimental factor could not be ruled out. Only TCR beta chains were sequenced in this cohort, and the absence of alpha or paired-chain data limited detectable features. The 87-base-pair reads could not distinguish some IMGT-functional V segments, including TRBV6-2 and TRBV6-3, so those segments were excluded. V-gene and J-gene trimming of TCR beta chains was associated with a missense DCLRE1C variant in a later genetic analysis, and the association was replicated in an independent cohort. According to a later genetic analysis, donors in an Asian-associated ancestry cluster had fewer N-insertions in productive TCRs than the roughly 700-donor mean. The study listed 150 to 200 TCR beta chains as associated with cytomegalovirus. Roughly 15 rarely observed V segments, including chromosome 9 orphons, were excluded from the earlier analysis of about 500 of the donors because counts were too low. Most CMV-associated TCR beta chains appeared to be HLA-restricted in a later analysis, and the HLA associations seemed to be driven largely by CMV exposure. A later analysis reported that several top co-occurrence clusters appeared linked to parvovirus B19, influenza, CMV and Epstein-Barr virus. The classifier was reported to diagnose cytomegalovirus status with high specificity and sensitivity in both the original cohort and the validation cohort. Because HLA typing was missing for some donors at each locus, association tests included only the typed subset. When HLA alleles, especially DR and DQ, strongly co-occurred, TCR associations were difficult to assign to individual alleles. The only immune exposure information available for the cohort was CMV serostatus. A later analysis found that TCR association rates varied across HLA loci, with DRB1 alleles showing the most associated TCRs and HLA-C alleles the fewest. The authors suggested that the approach could potentially be extended to other disease states and immunological phenotypes. In vitro tests confirmed that a few of the cytomegalovirus-associated TCR beta chains recognize cytomegalovirus antigens. Most TCR sequences were observed very rarely across donors, whereas some public TCRs were present in many individuals. A further reported finding was that TCR beta sequences accurately predicted the HLA-A and HLA-B alleles for most subjects in the first cohort. The presence/absence analyses assumed that sequencing depth was roughly uniform across donors, and that assumption may not be true. A cluster of highly shared sequence variants was judged likely to represent a technical artifact of the sequencing pipeline. A later analysis associated 16,951 TCR beta sequences with specific HLA alleles at a false discovery rate of 0.05. Compared with equally common non-associated chains, HLA-associated TCR beta chains in a later analysis were more clonally expanded and had lower generation probabilities.

The cohort was made up of roughly 670 healthy bone marrow donors. At the time of sampling, all cohort members were nominally healthy, though unrecorded immune exposures were likely present. The donor was CMV seronegative and belonged to the group of 320 or so seronegative cohort members. A peripheral blood sample was provided by each donor, and peripheral blood mononuclear cells were used for TCR beta sequencing. Genomic DNA extraction from the blood cell samples was performed with the Qiagen DNeasy Blood Extraction Kit. The TCR sequence derives from a female donor in good health and CMV-seronegative. The sequence is built from TRBV25-1 and TRBJ1-4; TRBD1 aligns with 10 central bases. Sequencing was performed on PBMCs. The CDR3 protein is CASRDRGNEKLFF. The DNA is TGTGCCAGCCGGGACAGGGGTAATGAAAAACTGTTTTTT.